This T cell receptor beta chain was captured by sequencing in a study of shared clonotypes between healthy human individuals. At the level of the study: Plates per donor: three CD4 naive, three CD4 memory, two CD8 naive, one CD8 memory.

A note on this clone: What it binds is not known. Different DNA sequences within this sample yield the same CDR3.

There are 14 residues in the CDR3. Between the trimmed V and J ends, which lost 4 bases and 4 bases, there was a span of 11 bases. CDR1 is MNHEY and CDR2 is SVGAGI in the germline V gene. Using immunoSEQ multiplex PCR, the repertoire was profiled, and TCRdb retains in-frame clones only, with some absent. The data show 2,500,000 or so clones, with 85% to 95% seen just once and around 0.4% held by the top ten. Study conclusions and caveats: The study sampled only blood, and tissue repertoires likely differ. Shared clonotypes across all four donors exceeded non-shared ones in generation probability. Rarefaction revealed incomplete sorted-subset sequencing despite large depth.

This chain links TRBV6-5 with TRBJ1-5; TRBD1 is a possible D gene (5 bases). Sequencing was performed on naive CD4+ T cells from PBMCs. Described subset: CD45RA+ positively selected. The source is a man aged 18 to 30 in good health. Some clones in this sample may be carry-over from other donors' samples. In DNA, the CDR3 is TGTGCCAGCAGTTCCCTTGGGGGAAATCAGCCCCAGCATTTT. Encoded protein: CASSSLGGNQPQHF.